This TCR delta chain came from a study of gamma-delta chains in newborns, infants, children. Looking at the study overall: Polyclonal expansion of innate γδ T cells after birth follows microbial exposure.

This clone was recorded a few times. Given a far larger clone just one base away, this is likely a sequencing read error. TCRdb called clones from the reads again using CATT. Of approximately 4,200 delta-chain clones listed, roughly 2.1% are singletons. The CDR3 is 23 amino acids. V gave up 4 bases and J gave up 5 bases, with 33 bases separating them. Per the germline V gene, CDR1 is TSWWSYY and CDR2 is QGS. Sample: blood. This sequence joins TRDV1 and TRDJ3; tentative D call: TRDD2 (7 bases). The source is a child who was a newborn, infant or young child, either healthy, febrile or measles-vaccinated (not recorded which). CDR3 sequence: CALGGPGSYPYWDRSRDTRQMFF. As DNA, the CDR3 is TGTGCTCTTGGGGGACCTGGTTCCTACCCTTACTGGGATAGGTCCAGGGACACCCGACAGATGTTTTTC.